One sample yielded the 17 T cell receptor beta chains listed below, sequenced in a study of OX40 agonist ivuxolimab in advanced cancers. Profiling relied on immunoSEQ multiplex PCR, and the TCRdb table lists in-frame clones only, not all of them. The sample lists 55,000 to 65,000 clones; approximately 86% were seen once. The sequenced sample was CD4+ or CD8+ T cells sorted from blood, obtained in a trial of the OX40 agonist ivuxolimab. These receptors originate from an adult with an advanced solid tumor such as melanoma, head and neck, liver or kidney cancer.

V usage is TRBV7-3 and J usage is TRBJ2-7; D remains unclear. Per germline, CDR1 SGHTA and CDR2 FQGTGA. V gave up 2 bases and J gave up 0 bases, with 17 bases separating them. The CDR3 spans 17 residues. In DNA form, the CDR3 reads TGTGCCAGCAGCTTAGTTCGGCAGGCCAACATCTCCTACGAGCAGTACTTC. Protein product: CASSLVRQANISYEQYF.

The chain joins TRBV4-1 to TRBJ2-2, with a weak D call TRBD2 (5 bases). V lost 5 bases and J 8 bases, leaving 15 bases between the germline ends. The CDR3 consists of 14 residues. Germline loops: CDR1 MGHRA, CDR2 YSYEKL. CDR3 sequence reads: CASSTELASGELFF. CDR3 coding DNA: TGCGCCAGCAGCACAGAATTAGCGTCAGGGGAGCTGTTTTTT.

CDR3 sequence (DNA): TGTGCCAGAAGTTTTCGACTAGCGAGAACCTACAATGAGCAGTTCTTC. Translated, it gives CARSFRLARTYNEQFF. The rearrangement joins TRBV5-3 to TRBJ2-1; 8 positions match TRBD2. TRBV5-3 qualifies as an ORF whose function is uncertain. This CDR3 spans 16 amino acids. J gave up 2 bases and V 5 bases, and 9 bases lay outside the gene matches.

This clone has just one count. V and J are TRBV5-1 and TRBJ2-7; the D gene is possibly TRBD2 (6 bases). The CDR3 extends over 15 amino acids. V lost 5 bases to trimming and J lost 3 bases, with 18 bases between them. From germline, CDR1 is SGHRS and CDR2 YFSETQ. This CDR3 is CASSSELGGGYEQYF. The CDR3 bases are TGCGCCAGCAGTTCAGAACTGGGAGGAGGCTACGAGCAGTACTTC.

Points on this clone: The conserved phenylalanine or tryptophan is not found at the CDR3 terminus, so this likely reflects a read error. The limits of the CDR3 on the DNA are not certain, so only TCRdb's listed CDR3 is given. This rearrangement joins TRBV7-3 to TRBJ2-6; the D segment call TRBD2 is taken from the table without a DNA check. In germline, CDR1 is SGHTA, CDR2 FQGTGA. The CDR3 contains 12 residues when both ends are counted. The CDR3 protein is CASSLERPSHGI.

This chain uses TRBV7-2 with TRBJ2-1; 8 nucleotides agree with TRBD2. The CDR3 has 15 residues. Germline-derived CDR1 and CDR2 are SGHTA and FQGNSA. The V segment lost 4 bases and the J segment 1 base; nucleotides outside the gene matches: 3. The CDR3 is CASSSAGVSYNEQFF. The CDR3 DNA reads as TGTGCCAGCAGCTCAGCGGGGGTATCCTACAATGAGCAGTTCTTC.

This clone was seen a single time. CDR3 loop: CASSRGPIVSYEQYF. CDR3 nucleotides: TGTGCCAGCAGTCGAGGACCGATTGTCTCCTACGAGCAGTACTTC. The J gene is TRBJ2-7, the V gene TRBV27; D is uncertain. The CDR3 runs to 15 residues. The V and J ends lost 5 bases and 0 bases respectively, with 14 bases between them. CDR1 is MNHEY, CDR2 SMNVEV, per germline (reference sequence).

The J gene is TRBJ2-1, the V gene TRBV28, with 9 bases that match TRBD2. V gave up 5 bases and J gave up 2 bases; unmatched junction bases: 7. Germline V gives CDR1 MDHEN, CDR2 SYDVKM. There are 16 residues in the CDR3. DNA of the CDR3: TGTGCCAGCAGTCTGGGCCTAGCGGGACCCTACAATGAGCAGTTCTTC. Its translation is CASSLGLAGPYNEQFF.

The chain carries TRBV10-3 and TRBJ2-1; tentative D call: TRBD2 (5 bases). This CDR3 has 13 amino acids. Germline V CDR1 and CDR2: ENHRY, SYGVKD. The V and J ends lost 5 bases and 6 bases respectively, with 11 bases between them. DNA for the CDR3: TGTGCCATCAGTAAGGAGGTCTCCAATGAGCAGTTCTTC. Protein product: CAISKEVSNEQFF.

A word on this clone: The same CDR3 arises from other DNA sequences in this sample as well. This rearrangement joins TRBV11-3 to TRBJ2-2; D possibly corresponds to TRBD1 (6 bases). V gave up 1 base and J gave up 8 bases, with 8 bases separating them. This CDR3 comprises 13 residues. Per germline, CDR1 SGHNT and CDR2 YENEEA. CDR3 coding DNA: TGTGCCAGCAGCTTAGGCGACAGGGGGGAGCTGTTTTTT. Its protein product is CASSLGDRGELFF.

This clone was counted a few times. The chain combines TRBV2 with TRBJ2-7, with 7 positions matching TRBD1. The ends lost 6 bases at V and 0 bases at J; junction bases unmatched: 8. In germline, CDR1 is SNHLY, CDR2 FYNNEI. This CDR3 spans 15 amino acids. The CDR3 nucleotides are TGTGCCAGCAGGCCGGACAGGTTGAGCTCCTACGAGCAGTACTTC. This sequence encodes CASRPDRLSSYEQYF.

J is TRBJ2-3 and V is TRBV5-4, with 11 bases aligning to TRBD2. The V gene end was trimmed by 0 bases and the J gene end by 1 base; junction bases not matched to a gene: 7. There are 18 residues in the CDR3. CDR1 and CDR2 (germline): SGHNT, YYREEE (reference sequence). The CDR3 spells CASSLAGSGRGGTDTQYF. The CDR3 DNA follows: TGTGCCAGCAGCTTGGCCGGTAGCGGGAGGGGGGGCACAGATACGCAGTATTTT. The entire variable domain, with the rest obtained from reference TRBV5-4 and TRBJ2-3, is as follows: ETGVTQSPTHLIKTRGQQVTLRCSSQSGHNTVSWYQQALGQGPQFIFQYYREEENGRGNFPPRFSGLQFPNYSSELNVNALELDDSALYLCASSLAGSGRGGTDTQYFGPGTRLTVL.

The chain joins TRBV5-6 to TRBJ2-5; D ambiguous. This CDR3 has 13 amino acids. Germline V CDR1 and CDR2: SGHDT, YYEEEE. V was clipped by 0 bases and J by 4 bases, with 7 bases between them. CDR3 in amino acids: CASSLGGLETQYF. Written as DNA, the CDR3 is TGTGCCAGCAGCTTGGGCGGTTTAGAGACCCAGTACTTC.

The chain uses TRBV6-5 and TRBJ1-1; D not resolved. Trimming pared 0 bases from V and 0 bases from J, leaving 11 bases between. The CDR3 is 16 residues long. CDR1 and CDR2 from the germline V gene are MNHEY and SVGAGI. CDR3 loop: CASSYSTLSLNTEAFF. The DNA for the CDR3 is TGTGCCAGCAGTTACTCGACATTAAGTTTGAACACTGAAGCTTTCTTT.

The J gene is TRBJ2-7, the V gene TRBV19; possibly TRBD1 for D (6 bases). The CDR3 is made up of 14 amino acids. Germline CDR1 is LNHDA and CDR2 is SQIVND (reference sequence). The V end was cut by 4 bases, the J end by 0 bases, with 10 bases between. CDR3: CASSRGQSSYEQYF. CDR3 nucleotide sequence: TGTGCCAGTAGTAGAGGACAGAGCTCCTACGAGCAGTACTTC.

The chain has TRBV5-1 and TRBJ2-1, with no clear D. The CDR3 sequence is 15 residues long. CDR1 is SGHRS and CDR2 is YFSETQ in the germline V gene. The V end lost 2 bases, the J end lost 0 bases, and 9 bases lay between the germline ends. The CDR3 coding sequence is TGCGCCAGCAGCTTTGGCTACCTCTCCTACAATGAGCAGTTCTTC. Its protein is CASSFGYLSYNEQFF.

This chain joins TRBV10-3 and TRBJ1-2; 9 nucleotides match TRBD1. Per the germline V gene, CDR1 is ENHRY and CDR2 is SYGVKD. The CDR3 totals 13 residues. The trim removed 7 bases at V and 8 bases at J, leaving 8 bases unmatched. The DNA of the CDR3 is TGTGCCATCACCGAACAGGGGGCTAAGGGCTACACCTTC. Amino acid sequence: CAITEQGAKGYTF.